The source of this T cell receptor beta chain is a study of cytomegalovirus exposure and HLA in healthy donors. Overall study: Genotyping of 430 or so donors showed that around 85% belonged to the Caucasian-associated ancestry cluster.

On this clone: Its target is not known.

The PCR was carried out with 60 Vbeta primers and 13 Jbeta primers. The method was immunoSEQ multiplex PCR; TCRdb's version includes in-frame clones alone and lacks a portion of them. The sample yields under 200,000 clones, of which the top ten take up less than 6.5%. Study-level results: Prior analysis indicated that the majority of TCR beta V segments exhibited productivity approximately 90% or approximately 30% of the time. As confirmed in vitro, a few CMV-associated chains were specific for CMV antigens.

The length of the CDR3 is 14 residues. With 7 bases clipped from V and 10 bases from J, the junction kept 12 bases outside the gene matches. Germline values: CDR1 SGDLS, CDR2 YYNGEE. The J gene is TRBJ2-1, the V gene TRBV9, with 9 positions matching TRBD2. Sequencing input: PBMCs. The TCR was taken from a man aged 25 to 45 in good health and CMV-seronegative. The CDR3 bases are TGTGCCAGCGGCCCTAGCGGGGTCCGTGGGGAGCAGTTCTTC. Protein sequence: CASGPSGVRGEQFF.